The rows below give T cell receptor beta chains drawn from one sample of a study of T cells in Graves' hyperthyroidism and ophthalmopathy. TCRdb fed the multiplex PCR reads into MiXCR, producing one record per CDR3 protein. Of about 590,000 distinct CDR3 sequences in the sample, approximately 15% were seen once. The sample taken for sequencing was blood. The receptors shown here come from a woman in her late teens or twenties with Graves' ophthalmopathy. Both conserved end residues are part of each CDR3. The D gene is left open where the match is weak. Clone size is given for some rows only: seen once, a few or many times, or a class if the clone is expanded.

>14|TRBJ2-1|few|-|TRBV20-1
CSASGTPTYNEQFF
TGCAGTGCTTCCGGGACTCCCACCTACAATGAGCAGTTCTTC
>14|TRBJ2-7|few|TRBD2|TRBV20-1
CSAGEGIAGDEQYF
TGCAGTGCTGGGGAAGGGATAGCGGGAGACGAGCAGTACTTC
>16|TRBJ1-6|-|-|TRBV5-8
CASSLSRDLYNSPLHF
TGTGCCAGCAGCTTGTCCCGGGACTTGTATAATTCACCCCTCCACTTT
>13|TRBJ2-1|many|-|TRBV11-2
CASSLRTSGEQFF
TGTGCCAGCAGCCTCAGGACTTCGGGTGAGCAGTTCTTC
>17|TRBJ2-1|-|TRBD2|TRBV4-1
CASSQGALAGVHDEQFF
TGTGCCAGCAGCCAAGGGGCGCTAGCGGGAGTTCACGATGAGCAGTTCTTC
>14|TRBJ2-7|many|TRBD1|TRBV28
CASSLTGALYEQYF
TGTGCCAGCAGTCTGACAGGGGCTCTCTACGAGCAGTACTTC
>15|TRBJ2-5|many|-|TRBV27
CASRTSGTRQETQYF
TGTGCCAGCAGAACTTCCGGTACTAGGCAAGAGACCCAGTACTTC
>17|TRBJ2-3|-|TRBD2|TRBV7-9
CATPPGSTSGSTDTQYF
TGTGCCACCCCCCCCGGGTCTACTAGCGGGAGCACAGATACGCAGTATTTT
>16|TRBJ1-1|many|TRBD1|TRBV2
CARIRDSAGKNTEAFF
TGTGCCAGGATCCGGGACAGTGCAGGGAAGAACACTGAAGCTTTCTTT
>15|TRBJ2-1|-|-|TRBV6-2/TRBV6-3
CASSYSGMTYNEQFF
TGTGCCAGCAGTTACTCAGGGATGACTTACAATGAGCAGTTCTTC